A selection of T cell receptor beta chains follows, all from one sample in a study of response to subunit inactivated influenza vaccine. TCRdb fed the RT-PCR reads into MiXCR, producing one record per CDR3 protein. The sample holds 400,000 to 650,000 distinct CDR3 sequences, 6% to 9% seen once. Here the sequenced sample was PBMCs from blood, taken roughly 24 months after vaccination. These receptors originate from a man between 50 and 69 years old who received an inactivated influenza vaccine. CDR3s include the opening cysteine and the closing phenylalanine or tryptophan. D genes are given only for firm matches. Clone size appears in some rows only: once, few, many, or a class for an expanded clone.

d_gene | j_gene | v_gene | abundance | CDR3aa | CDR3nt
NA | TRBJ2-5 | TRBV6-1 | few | CASPSGRKETQYF | TGTGCCAGCCCCTCGGGCAGAAAAGAGACCCAGTACTTC
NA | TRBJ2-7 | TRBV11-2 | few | CASSLQQGAAYEQYF | TGTGCCAGCAGCTTACAACAGGGCGCCGCCTACGAGCAGTACTTC
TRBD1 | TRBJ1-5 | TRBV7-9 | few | CASSVGTGGFNQPQHF | TGTGCCAGCAGCGTAGGGACAGGAGGGTTCAATCAGCCCCAGCATTTT
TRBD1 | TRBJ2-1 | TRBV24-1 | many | CATSDPGQPYNEQFF | TGTGCCACCAGTGATCCGGGACAGCCCTACAATGAGCAGTTCTTC
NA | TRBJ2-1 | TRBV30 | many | CAWSAGGKLDEQFF | TGTGCCTGGAGTGCGGGGGGCAAATTGGATGAGCAGTTCTTC
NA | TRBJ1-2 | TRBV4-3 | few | CASSQDWGGGGYTF | TGCGCCAGCAGCCAAGATTGGGGTGGCGGTGGCTACACCTTC
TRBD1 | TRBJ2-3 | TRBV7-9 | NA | CASSSTGAGSDTQYF | TGTGCCAGCAGCTCGACAGGGGCTGGGTCAGATACGCAGTATTTT
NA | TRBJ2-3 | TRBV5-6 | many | CASSVLGGSTDTQYF | TGTGCCAGCAGCGTGCTTGGGGGGAGCACAGATACGCAGTATTTT
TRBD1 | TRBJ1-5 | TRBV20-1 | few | CSARDSDRRGQPQHF | TGCAGTGCTAGAGATTCGGACAGGCGGGGACAGCCCCAGCATTTT
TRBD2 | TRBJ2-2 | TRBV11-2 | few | CASSSSASGLKLFF | TGTGCCAGCAGCTCCTCCGCTAGCGGGTTGAAGCTGTTTTTT
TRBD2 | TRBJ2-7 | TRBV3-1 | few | CASSQGLALSYEQYF | TGTGCCAGCAGCCAGGGACTAGCGCTCTCCTACGAGCAGTACTTC
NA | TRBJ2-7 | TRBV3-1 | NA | CASSHGRSSYEQYF | TGTGCCAGCAGCCATGGCAGGAGCTCCTACGAGCAGTACTTC
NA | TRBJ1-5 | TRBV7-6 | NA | CASAVGNNQPQHF | TGTGCCAGCGCAGTGGGGAACAATCAGCCCCAGCATTTT
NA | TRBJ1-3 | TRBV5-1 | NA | CASSLDPRNTIYF | TGCGCCAGCAGCTTGGACCCGAGAAACACCATATATTTT
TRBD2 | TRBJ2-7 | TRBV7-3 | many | CASSPSGGDYEQYF | TGTGCCAGCAGTCCTAGTGGGGGGGACTACGAGCAGTACTTC
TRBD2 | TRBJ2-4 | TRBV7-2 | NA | CASSLASTSGGNIQYF | TGTGCCAGCAGCTTAGCGAGTACTAGCGGGGGAAACATTCAGTACTTC
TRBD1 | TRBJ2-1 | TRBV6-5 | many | CASSYIRGRPNEQFF | TGTGCCAGCAGTTACATCAGGGGGCGTCCCAATGAGCAGTTCTTC
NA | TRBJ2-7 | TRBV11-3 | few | CASSKDGDEQYF | TGTGCCAGCAGCAAAGATGGAGACGAGCAGTACTTC
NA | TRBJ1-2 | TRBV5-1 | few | CASSSGRLYGYTF | TGCGCCAGCAGCTCGGGACGGCTCTATGGCTACACCTTC
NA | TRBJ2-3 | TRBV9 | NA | CASSVRAGPSDTQYF | TGTGCCAGCAGCGTTAGGGCAGGCCCCTCCGATACGCAGTATTTT
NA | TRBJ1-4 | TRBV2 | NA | CASSRALPGEKLFF | TGTGCCAGCAGTAGGGCCCTGCCGGGGGAAAAACTGTTTTTT
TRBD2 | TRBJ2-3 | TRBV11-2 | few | CASSLGDRLAVADTQYF | TGTGCCAGCAGCTTAGGGGACCGACTAGCCGTCGCAGATACGCAGTATTTT
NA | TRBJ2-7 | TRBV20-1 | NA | CSASPSYEQYF | TGCAGTGCTAGCCCCAGCTACGAGCAGTACTTC
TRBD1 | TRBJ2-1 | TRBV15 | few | CAASTGPNEQFF | TGTGCCGCCTCGACAGGGCCGAATGAGCAGTTCTTC
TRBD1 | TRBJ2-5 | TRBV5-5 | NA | CASRPSWTGKETQYF | TGTGCCAGCAGACCCTCCTGGACAGGGAAAGAGACCCAGTACTTC
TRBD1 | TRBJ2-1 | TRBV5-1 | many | CASSLAADRVFEQFF | TGCGCCAGCAGCTTGGCCGCGGACAGGGTATTCGAGCAGTTCTTC
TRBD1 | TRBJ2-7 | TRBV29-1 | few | CSVLRDRDHEQYF | TGCAGCGTCCTCCGGGACAGGGATCACGAGCAGTACTTC
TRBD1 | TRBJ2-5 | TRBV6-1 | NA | CASIGGLETQYF | TGTGCCAGCATAGGGGGCCTTGAGACCCAGTACTTC
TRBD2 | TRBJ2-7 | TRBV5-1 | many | CASSGSSGSYEQYF | TGCGCCAGCAGCGGCTCTAGCGGCTCCTACGAGCAGTACTTC
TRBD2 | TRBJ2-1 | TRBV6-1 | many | CASSEARGGSNEQFF | TGTGCCAGCAGTGAAGCCCGGGGGGGGAGCAATGAGCAGTTCTTC
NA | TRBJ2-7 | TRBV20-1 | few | CSARDGHVYEQYF | TGCAGTGCTAGAGATGGGCACGTCTACGAGCAGTACTTC
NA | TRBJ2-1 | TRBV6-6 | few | CASSYRQGEQFF | TGTGCCAGCAGTTATCGTCAGGGGGAGCAGTTCTTC
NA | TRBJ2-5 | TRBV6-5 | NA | CASSSRGANQETQYF | TGTGCCAGCAGTTCACGGGGGGCCAATCAAGAGACCCAGTACTTC
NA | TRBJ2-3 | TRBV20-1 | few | CSASPRGSIDTQYF | TGCAGTGCTAGCCCTAGAGGGTCCATAGATACGCAGTATTTT
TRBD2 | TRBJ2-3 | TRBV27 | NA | CASSFIAGGLSTDTQYF | TGTGCCAGCAGTTTTATAGCGGGAGGGTTAAGCACAGATACGCAGTATTTT
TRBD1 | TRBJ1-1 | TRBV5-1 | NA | CASSTDRGDGTEAFF | TGCGCCAGCAGCACGGACAGGGGGGACGGCACTGAAGCTTTCTTT
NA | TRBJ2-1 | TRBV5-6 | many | CASSPPLYYNEQFF | TGTGCCAGCAGCCCCCCCCTTTACTACAATGAGCAGTTCTTC
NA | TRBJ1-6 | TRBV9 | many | CASSVSGAREPLHF | TGTGCCAGCAGCGTATCAGGGGCCAGGGAACCCCTCCACTTT
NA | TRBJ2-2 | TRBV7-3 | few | CASSPFQGVGNTGELFF | TGTGCCAGCAGCCCCTTTCAGGGAGTAGGGAACACCGGGGAGCTGTTTTTT
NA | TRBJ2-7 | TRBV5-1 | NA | CASSRLGGGEQYF | TGCGCCAGCAGCCGACTAGGGGGTGGCGAGCAGTACTTC
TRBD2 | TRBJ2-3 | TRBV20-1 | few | CSARGGGLAVSESQYF | TGCAGTGCTAGAGGGGGGGGACTAGCGGTTTCAGAGTCGCAGTATTTT
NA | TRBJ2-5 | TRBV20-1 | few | CSAGDPSTLETQYF | TGCAGTGCCGGGGACCCTAGCACCTTGGAGACCCAGTACTTC
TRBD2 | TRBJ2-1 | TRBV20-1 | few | CSARLAGGGGRNEQFF | TGCAGTGCTAGACTAGCGGGAGGGGGTGGTCGCAATGAGCAGTTCTTC